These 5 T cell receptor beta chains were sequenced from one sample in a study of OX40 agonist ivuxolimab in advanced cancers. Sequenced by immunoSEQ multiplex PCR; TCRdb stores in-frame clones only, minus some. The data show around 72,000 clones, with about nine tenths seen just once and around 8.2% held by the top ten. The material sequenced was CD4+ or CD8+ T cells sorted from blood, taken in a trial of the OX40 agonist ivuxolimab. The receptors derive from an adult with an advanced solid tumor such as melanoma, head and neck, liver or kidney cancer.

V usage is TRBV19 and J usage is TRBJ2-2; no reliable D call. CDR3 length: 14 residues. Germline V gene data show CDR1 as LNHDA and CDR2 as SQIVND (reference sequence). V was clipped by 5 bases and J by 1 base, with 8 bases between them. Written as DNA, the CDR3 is TGTGCCAGTAGTGGACGACTGAACACCGGGGAGCTGTTTTTT. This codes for CASSGRLNTGELFF.

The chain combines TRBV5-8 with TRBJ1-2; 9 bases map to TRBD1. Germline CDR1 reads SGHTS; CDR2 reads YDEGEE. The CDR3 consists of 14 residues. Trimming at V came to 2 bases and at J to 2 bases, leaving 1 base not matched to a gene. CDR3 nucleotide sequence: TGTGCCAGCAGCTTCGGGACAGGGAACTATGGCTACACCTTC. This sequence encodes CASSFGTGNYGYTF.

DNA for the CDR3: TGTGCCAGCAGCTTGGACAGAGCTGGGGCCAACGTCCTGACTTTC. Protein: CASSLDRAGANVLTF. This chain links TRBV7-9 with TRBJ2-6, with D possibly matching TRBD1 (6 bases). CDR1 SEHNR and CDR2 FQNEAQ come from the germline V gene (reference sequence). This CDR3 has 15 amino acids. Trimming took off 3 bases at V and 2 bases at J, with 8 bases between the two ends.

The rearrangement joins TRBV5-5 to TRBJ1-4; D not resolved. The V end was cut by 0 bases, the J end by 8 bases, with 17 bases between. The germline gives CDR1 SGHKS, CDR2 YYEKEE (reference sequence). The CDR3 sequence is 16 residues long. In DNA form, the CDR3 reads TGTGCCAGCAGCTTGGAGATTGGGTGGGAGAAGGAAAAACTGTTTTTT. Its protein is CASSLEIGWEKEKLFF.

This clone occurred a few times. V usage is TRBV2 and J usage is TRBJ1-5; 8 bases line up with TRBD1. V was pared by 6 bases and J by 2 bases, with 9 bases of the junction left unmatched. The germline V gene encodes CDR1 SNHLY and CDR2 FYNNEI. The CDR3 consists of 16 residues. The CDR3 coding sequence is TGTGCCAGCAGACTACAGGGGGTAGGGGGCAATCAGCCCCAGCATTTT. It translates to CASRLQGVGGNQPQHF.